These T cell receptor beta chains were read from a single sample in a study of regulatory T cells in long-lasting Graves disease. TCRdb analysed the multiplex PCR reads with MiXCR anew, one entry per CDR3 protein. This sample has 300,000 to 350,000 distinct CDR3 sequences; around a fifth occur once, and the top ten carry less than 35%. Source: peripheral blood mononuclear cells (PBMCs), taken when the disease was refractory, from a patient treated with antithyroid drugs. The receptors were sampled from a female donor with Graves disease. Each CDR3 is given with its conserved first and last residue. D genes are given only for firm matches. The size of a clone is reported for some rows only, either as once, few or many, or as a class for expanded clones.

size,V,J,D,DNA,CDR3
few,TRBV19,TRBJ1-2,NA,TGTGCCAGTAGTATTCGGGGGGAGGAAAGCTATGGCTACACCTTC,CASSIRGEESYGYTF
many,TRBV12-3/TRBV12-4,TRBJ1-4,NA,TGTGCCAGCACTATGGGGGCAACTAATGAAAAACTGTTTTTT,CASTMGATNEKLFF
NA,TRBV11-2,TRBJ2-3,NA,TGTGCCAGCAGCTTAGATTTATCGAATACGCAGTATTTT,CASSLDLSNTQYF
few,TRBV4-3,TRBJ2-7,NA,TGCGCCAGCAGCCCCGGGCGGGGCCAAGCCTACGAGCAGTACTTC,CASSPGRGQAYEQYF
many,TRBV10-3,TRBJ1-4,NA,TGTGCCATCAGGGACGACACCAGGGGAGACGAAAAACTGTTTTTT,CAIRDDTRGDEKLFF
NA,TRBV18,TRBJ2-7,TRBD1,TGTGCCAGCTCGCGAACTCGGGACAGGAGCTCCTACGAGCAGTACTTC,CASSRTRDRSSYEQYF
many,TRBV12-3/TRBV12-4,TRBJ2-7,NA,TGTGCCAGCAGTCGGGACTTTCAACCCTACGAGCAGTACTTC,CASSRDFQPYEQYF
many,TRBV12-3/TRBV12-4,TRBJ1-4,TRBD1,TGTGCCAGCAGTCCTCGGACAGGGAGTAATGAAAAACTGTTTTTT,CASSPRTGSNEKLFF
NA,TRBV30,TRBJ2-7,TRBD2,TGTGCCTGGAGTAGGGGAGGGGTAGGCTACGAGCAGTACTTC,CAWSRGGVGYEQYF
many,TRBV28,TRBJ2-5,NA,TGTGCCAGCAGTCCCCGGCGGGGAAGTGGCGGGAACGGAGAGACCCAGTACTTC,CASSPRRGSGGNGETQYF
many,TRBV7-8,TRBJ2-7,NA,TGTGCCAGCAGCCCCAGAACTCTCAGGGACGAGCAGTACTTC,CASSPRTLRDEQYF
many,TRBV30,TRBJ2-7,TRBD1,TGTGCCTGGAGTGTTGGACAGGGCTACGAGCAGTACTTC,CAWSVGQGYEQYF
NA,TRBV30,TRBJ1-2,TRBD1,TGTGCCTGGAGTGTACGACAGGGCTATGGCTACACCTTC,CAWSVRQGYGYTF